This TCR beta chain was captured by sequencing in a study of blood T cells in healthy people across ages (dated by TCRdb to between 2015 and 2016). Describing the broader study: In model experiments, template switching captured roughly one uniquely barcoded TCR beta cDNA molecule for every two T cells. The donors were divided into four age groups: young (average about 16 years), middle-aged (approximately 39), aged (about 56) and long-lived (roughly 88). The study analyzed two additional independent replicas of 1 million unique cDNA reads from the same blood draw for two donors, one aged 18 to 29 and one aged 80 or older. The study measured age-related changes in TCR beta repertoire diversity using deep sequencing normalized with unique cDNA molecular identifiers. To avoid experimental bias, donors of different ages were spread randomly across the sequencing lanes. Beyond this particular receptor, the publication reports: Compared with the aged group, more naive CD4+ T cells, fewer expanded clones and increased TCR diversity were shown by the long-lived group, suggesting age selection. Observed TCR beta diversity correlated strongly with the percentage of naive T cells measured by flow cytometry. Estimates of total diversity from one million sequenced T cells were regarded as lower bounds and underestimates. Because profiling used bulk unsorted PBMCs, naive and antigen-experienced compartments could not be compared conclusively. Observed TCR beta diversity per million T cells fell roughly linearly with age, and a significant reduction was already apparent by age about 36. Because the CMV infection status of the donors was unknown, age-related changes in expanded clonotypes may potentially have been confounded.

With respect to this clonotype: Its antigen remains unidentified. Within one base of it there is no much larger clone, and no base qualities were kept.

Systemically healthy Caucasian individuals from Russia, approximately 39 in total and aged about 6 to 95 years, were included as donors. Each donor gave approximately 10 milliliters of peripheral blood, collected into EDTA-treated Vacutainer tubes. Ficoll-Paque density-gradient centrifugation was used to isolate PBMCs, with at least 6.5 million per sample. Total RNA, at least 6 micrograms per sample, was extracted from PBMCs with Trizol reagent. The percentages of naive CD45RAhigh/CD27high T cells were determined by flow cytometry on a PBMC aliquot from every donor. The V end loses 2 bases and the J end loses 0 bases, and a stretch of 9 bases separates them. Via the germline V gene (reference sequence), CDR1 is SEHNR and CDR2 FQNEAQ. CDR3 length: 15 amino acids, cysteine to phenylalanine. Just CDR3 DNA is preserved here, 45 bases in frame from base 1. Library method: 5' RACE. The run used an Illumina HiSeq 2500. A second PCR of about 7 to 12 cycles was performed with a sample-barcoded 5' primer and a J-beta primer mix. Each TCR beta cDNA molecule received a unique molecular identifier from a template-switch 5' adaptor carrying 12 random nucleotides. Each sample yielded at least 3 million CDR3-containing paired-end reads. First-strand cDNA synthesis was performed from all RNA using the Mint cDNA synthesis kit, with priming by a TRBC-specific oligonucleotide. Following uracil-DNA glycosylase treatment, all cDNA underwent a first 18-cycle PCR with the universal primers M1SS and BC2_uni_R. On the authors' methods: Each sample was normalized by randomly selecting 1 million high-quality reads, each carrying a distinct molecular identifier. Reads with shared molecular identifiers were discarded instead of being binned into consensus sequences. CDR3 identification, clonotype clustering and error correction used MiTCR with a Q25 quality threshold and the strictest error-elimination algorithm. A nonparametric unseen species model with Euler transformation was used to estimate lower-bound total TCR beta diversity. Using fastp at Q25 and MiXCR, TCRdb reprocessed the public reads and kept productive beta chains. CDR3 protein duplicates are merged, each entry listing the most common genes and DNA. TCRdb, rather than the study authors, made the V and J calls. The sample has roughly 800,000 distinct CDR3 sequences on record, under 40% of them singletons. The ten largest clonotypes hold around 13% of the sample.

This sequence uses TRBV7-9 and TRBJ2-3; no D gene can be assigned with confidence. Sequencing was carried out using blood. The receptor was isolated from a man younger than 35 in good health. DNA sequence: TGTGCCAGCAGCTTAATCGCTCAGAGCACAGATACGCAGTATTTT. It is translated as CASSLIAQSTDTQYF.